This T cell receptor (beta chain) was retrieved from a study of blood T cell repertoires in COVID-19. The V and J ends lost 4 bases and 11 bases, in that order; junction bases with no gene match: 11. CDR3 length: 13 residues. CDR1 SGDLS and CDR2 YYNGEE come from the germline V gene. Sequencing was performed with immunoSEQ multiplex PCR; in TCRdb, only in-frame clones are kept and a portion is missing. This table holds under 45,000 clones, 80% to 90% found once. The specimen sequenced was peripheral blood. This clonotype originated in a woman aged 80 or over with active or convalescent COVID-19. The V and J genes are TRBV9 and TRBJ1-1; 7 bases map to TRBD1. CDR3 sequence (DNA): TGTGCCAGCAGCCTTAACCGACAGGGACGGGCTTTCTTT. Its translation is CASSLNRQGRAFF.